This TCR beta chain is from a study of shared clonotypes between healthy human individuals. Findings and caveats of the study: In several donors, 4.5% to 5.5% of naive CD4 clonotypes appeared in common.

CD4+ cells underwent separation, giving CD45RA+ naive and CD45RA-negative memory subsets. For this clone: The antigen is unknown.

V lost 4 bases and J 5 bases, leaving 13 bases between the germline ends. CDR3 length: 13 amino acids. The germline gives CDR1 SQVTM, CDR2 ANQGSEA. Clones were sequenced by immunoSEQ multiplex PCR, and TCRdb holds only the in-frame ones, with some missing. This sample has some 1,100,000 clones, with approximately 80% found just once. The clonotype was recovered from a man aged 18 to 35 in good health. Some clones in this sample may be carry-over from other donors' samples. Sample: memory CD4+ T cells from PBMCs. Stated subset: CD45RA-negative fraction. The rearrangement uses TRBV29-1 and TRBJ2-3; TRBD2 is a possible D gene (6 bases). The DNA of the CDR3 is TGCAGCGTTGCCCTAGTGCGGGGAGATACGCAGTATTTT. Translated: CSVALVRGDTQYF.